Each of the 30 T cell receptor beta chains below was sequenced from the same sample in a study of shared clonotypes between healthy human individuals. Produced via immunoSEQ multiplex PCR; TCRdb's table is partial and in-frame only. This table has 2 million to 2.5 million clones, about nine tenths appearing once. The sample comprised naive CD4+ T cells from PBMCs. Noted subset: CD45RA+ positively selected. Receptors were obtained from a man younger than 30 in good health. Some clones in this sample may be carry-over from other donors' samples.

The chain is built from TRBV7-2 and TRBJ2-1, with 7 positions matching TRBD1. The CDR3 length is 14 residues. Germline CDR1 reads SGHTA; CDR2 reads FQGNSA. Germline trimming cut 1 base from V and 10 bases from J; bases unmatched to any gene: 7. The CDR3 coding sequence is TGTGCCAGCAGCTTAGTTTTAAACAGGGGCGAGCAGTTCTTC. Amino acids: CASSLVLNRGEQFF.

The J gene is TRBJ2-7, the V gene TRBV18, with 9 nucleotides matching TRBD1. Trimming removed 5 bases from V and 5 bases from J; junction bases left unmatched: 10. This CDR3 comprises 15 residues. CDR1 and CDR2 from the germline V gene are KGHSH and LQKENI. The chain's CDR3 is CASSAIPGQGNEQYF. In DNA, the CDR3 is TGTGCCAGCTCAGCCATCCCGGGACAGGGAAACGAGCAGTACTTC.

The V call is TRBV28, the J call TRBJ2-5; 8 bases fit TRBD1. The tail of the sequence fits TRBJ2-7 better, so the J call may be wrong. This CDR3 comprises 13 residues. From germline, CDR1 is MDHEN and CDR2 SYDVKM. CDR3 region: CAGSTGGRGEQYF. DNA for the CDR3: TGTGCCGGCTCAACAGGGGGTCGGGGCGAGCAGTACTTC.

This chain joins TRBV19 and TRBJ2-1, with TRBD2 matching over 11 bases. Germline V gene data show CDR1 as LNHDA and CDR2 as SQIVND (reference sequence). The CDR3 length is 14 residues. J gave up 5 bases and V 5 bases, and 2 bases lay outside the gene matches. The chain's CDR3 is CASSSSGRNNEQFF. In DNA, the CDR3 is TGTGCCAGTAGTTCTAGCGGGAGGAACAATGAGCAGTTCTTC.

The V call is TRBV7-9, the J call TRBJ2-1; D unresolved. The CDR3 extends over 14 amino acids. V was pared by 5 bases and J by 0 bases, with 8 bases between. The germline V gene encodes CDR1 SEHNR and CDR2 FQNEAQ (reference sequence). CDR3 protein: CASSQSSSYNEQFF. CDR3 nucleotide sequence: TGTGCCAGCAGCCAATCGAGCTCCTACAATGAGCAGTTCTTC.

The chain joins TRBV6-6 to TRBJ2-7; possibly TRBD1 for D (6 bases). The CDR3 sequence is 13 residues long. Trimming shortened V by 4 bases and J by 3 bases, and 10 bases separated the two germline ends. CDR1 and CDR2 (germline): MNHNY, SVGAGI (reference sequence). The CDR3 nucleotides are TGTGCCAGCAGTTGGGGGCCTAACTACGAGCAGTACTTC. Translation gives CASSWGPNYEQYF.

The CDR3 coding sequence is TGTGCCAGCACCGTAGCGGGCCCCTACGAGCAGTACTTC. It codes for CASTVAGPYEQYF. The chain links TRBV28 to TRBJ2-7, with TRBD2 matching over 7 bases. V shed 7 bases, J shed 2 bases, and the junction held 5 bases outside the gene matches. The CDR3 spans 13 residues. Germline lookup yields CDR1 MDHEN and CDR2 SYDVKM.

CDR3 DNA: TGTGCCAGCAGTTACCAGGGACATTTGGGTGAAGCTTTCTTT. It encodes CASSYQGHLGEAFF. This sequence joins TRBV6-5 and TRBJ1-1; D is perhaps TRBD1 (6 bases). V dropped 2 bases and J dropped 7 bases, with 14 bases sitting between them. From germline, CDR1 is MNHEY and CDR2 SVGAGI. The CDR3 consists of 14 residues.

The CDR3 loop is CASSHGTLNEKLFF. DNA of the CDR3: TGTGCCAGCAGTCACGGGACCCTTAACGAAAAACTGTTTTTT. The V and J genes are TRBV7-9 and TRBJ1-4; D is perhaps TRBD1 (5 bases). The CDR3 is made up of 14 amino acids. The V gene's germline CDR1 is SEHNR and CDR2 FQNEAQ (reference sequence). V was shortened by 6 bases and J by 8 bases, with 16 bases between the two germline ends.

This chain links TRBV19 with TRBJ2-2; D gene uncertain. The germline CDR1 and CDR2 sequences are LNHDA and SQIVND (reference sequence). The CDR3 is made up of 15 amino acids. The V end was cut by 3 bases, the J end by 6 bases, with 14 bases between. CDR3 region: CASSIGTVSAGELFF. The CDR3 coding sequence is TGTGCCAGTAGTATCGGAACGGTTAGTGCCGGGGAGCTGTTTTTT.

The CDR3 region is CASSELGQGDYGYTF. The DNA for the CDR3 is TGTGCCAGCAGTGAATTGGGACAGGGCGACTATGGCTACACCTTC. This chain joins TRBV2 and TRBJ1-2, with 9 nucleotides matching TRBD1. Looked up from germline, CDR1 is SNHLY and CDR2 is FYNNEI. With 2 bases clipped from V and 3 bases from J, the junction kept 4 bases outside the gene matches. This CDR3 spans 15 amino acids.

The genes are TRBV28 and TRBJ2-7, with 10 bases identical to TRBD1. CDR3 length: 15 residues. V lost 4 bases and J lost 3; bases outside the gene matches: 6. Germline V gene sequence: CDR1 MDHEN, CDR2 SYDVKM. For the CDR3, the DNA is TGTGCCAGCAGTTCCAGGACAGGGGGAGACTACGAGCAGTACTTC. Its translation is CASSSRTGGDYEQYF.

The chain joins TRBV10-3 to TRBJ2-7; 10 bases fit TRBD2. V shed 2 bases and J 0 bases; nucleotides not matched to a gene: 7. Germline V gene data show CDR1 as ENHRY and CDR2 as SYGVKD. This CDR3 comprises 17 residues. CDR3 residues: CAISEPGLAETSYEQYF. CDR3 DNA: TGTGCCATCAGTGAGCCCGGACTAGCGGAGACCTCCTACGAGCAGTACTTC.

The genes are TRBV28 and TRBJ2-3; D not certain. This CDR3 comprises 18 residues. CDR1 is MDHEN, CDR2 SYDVKM, per germline. The ends were cut back, 3 bases at V and 0 bases at J, with 19 bases in the middle. CDR3 DNA sequence: TGTGCCAGCAGTTTTCACCCACGGACGCTGGCTAGCACAGATACGCAGTATTTT. Its translation is CASSFHPRTLASTDTQYF. Complete variable domain (other parts from reference TRBV28 and TRBJ2-3): DVKVTQSSRYLVKRTGEKVFLECVQDMDHENMFWYRQDPGLGLRLIYFSYDVKMKEKGDIPEGYSVSREKKERFSLILESASTNQTSMYLCASSFHPRTLASTDTQYFGPGTRLTVL.

The rearrangement uses TRBV18 and TRBJ1-5; weak D call: TRBD1 (5 bases). CDR3 size: 16 residues. Trimming removed 3 bases at V and 2 bases at J, with 14 bases between. CDR1 KGHSH and CDR2 LQKENI come from the germline V gene. CDR3: CASSPQGKGGNQPQHF. The CDR3 nucleotides are TGTGCCAGCTCACCTCAGGGTAAAGGGGGCAATCAGCCCCAGCATTTT.

The gene calls are TRBV18 and TRBJ1-5; D not certain. The CDR3 is 13 amino acids. The V end was cut by 1 base, the J end by 3 bases, with 4 bases between. The germline CDR1 and CDR2 sequences are KGHSH and LQKENI. The CDR3: CASSPLVNQPQHF. The CDR3 bases are TGTGCCAGCTCACCACTGGTCAATCAGCCCCAGCATTTT.

This clone appeared a few times. The chain links TRBV29-1 to TRBJ1-5; TRBD1 might be the D (6 bases). Germline lookup yields CDR1 SQVTM and CDR2 ANQGSEA. The CDR3 runs 14 residues. V lost 4 bases, J lost 7 bases, and 17 bases lay in between. In DNA, the CDR3 is TGCAGCGTTGCACAGGGAAACCTGGAGCAGCCCCAGCATTTT. It encodes CSVAQGNLEQPQHF.

The chain recombines TRBV6-5 with TRBJ2-3; possibly TRBD2 for D (6 bases). The CDR3 is 15 amino acids. Trimming stripped 2 bases from V and 4 bases from J, with 13 bases between. Germline values: CDR1 MNHEY, CDR2 SVGAGI. CDR3: CASSYAGSGADTQYF. The CDR3 DNA reads as TGTGCCAGCAGTTACGCGGGGAGCGGCGCAGATACGCAGTATTTT.

V gene TRBV28 combines with J gene TRBJ2-5; D gene uncertain. CDR1 and CDR2 from the germline V gene are MDHEN and SYDVKM. V lost 6 bases to trimming and J lost 5 bases, with 10 bases between them. The CDR3 has 12 residues. As DNA, the CDR3 is TGTGCCAGCAGAACCCCGGCGGAGACCCAGTACTTC. Amino acids: CASRTPAETQYF.

The chain recombines TRBV6-5 with TRBJ2-1; 14 bases map to TRBD2. Germline trimming cut 4 bases from V and 9 bases from J; bases unmatched to any gene: 8. The V gene's germline CDR1 is MNHEY and CDR2 SVGAGI. The CDR3 is 16 residues long. Here the CDR3 DNA reads TGTGCCAGCAGTTCGGGACTAGCGGGAGTAAGTGGTGAGCAGTTCTTC. Its protein is CASSSGLAGVSGEQFF.

This sequence joins TRBV5-6 and TRBJ2-7; possibly TRBD2 for D (5 bases). Trimming shortened V by 0 bases and J by 5 bases, and 12 bases separated the two germline ends. The CDR3 runs to 14 residues. Germline V gene data show CDR1 as SGHDT and CDR2 as YYEEEE. The CDR3 loop reads CASSLVEGRHEQYF. The CDR3 DNA reads TGTGCCAGCAGCTTGGTAGAGGGCCGTCACGAGCAGTACTTC.

The chain employs TRBV5-6 and TRBJ1-5; 10 nucleotides line up with TRBD1. The V gene's germline CDR1 is SGHDT and CDR2 YYEEEE. V was clipped by 4 bases and J by 16 bases; unmatched bases: 11. This CDR3 contains 13 residues. The CDR3 DNA sequence: TGTGCCAGCAGCCGGGACAGGGGACCTCCTTCTCATTTT. Its protein product is CASSRDRGPPSHF.

As concerns this clone: Other nucleotide sequences in the sample specify the same CDR3. The chain links TRBV6-5 to TRBJ1-3; D is unclear. The CDR3 contains 15 residues. The ends were cut back, 0 bases at V and 0 bases at J, with 6 bases in the middle. Per germline, CDR1 MNHEY and CDR2 SVGAGI. The CDR3 region is CASSYSRDSGNTIYF. The CDR3 DNA is TGTGCCAGCAGTTACTCGCGGGACTCTGGAAACACCATATATTTT.

The chain uses TRBV27 and TRBJ2-2; D remains ambiguous. This CDR3 region has 14 residues. Germline lookup yields CDR1 MNHEY and CDR2 SMNVEV (reference sequence). The V end lost 1 base, the J end lost 6 bases, and 9 bases lay between the germline ends. In DNA form, the CDR3 reads TGTGCCAGCAGTTTATATTTTTCGGCCGGGGAGCTGTTTTTT. Protein product: CASSLYFSAGELFF.

The chain has TRBV4-3 and TRBJ1-1; D possibly corresponds to TRBD1 (6 bases). Germline CDR1 is LGHNA and CDR2 is YSLEER. V was shortened by 6 bases and J by 0 bases, with 14 bases between the two germline ends. CDR3 length equals 15 residues. This CDR3 is CASSLLQGVNTEAFF. CDR3 DNA sequence: TGCGCCAGCAGTCTACTACAGGGTGTGAACACTGAAGCTTTCTTT.

The chain employs TRBV10-3 and TRBJ2-5, with 8 bases fitting TRBD2. The ends lost 8 bases at V and 5 bases at J; junction bases unmatched: 7. CDR1 ENHRY and CDR2 SYGVKD come from the germline V gene. This CDR3 region has 13 residues. This chain's CDR3 is CAISDGGAETQYF. CDR3 nucleotide sequence: TGTGCCATCTCAGACGGGGGGGCGGAGACCCAGTACTTC.

The count of this clone is one. The chain joins TRBV28 to TRBJ2-5; D gene unclear. CDR3 length: 13 amino acids. From germline, CDR1 is MDHEN and CDR2 SYDVKM. The V gene lost 3 bases and the J gene lost 9 bases, with 14 bases spanning the gap. CDR3 nucleotides: TGTGCCAGCAGTTTCTCTACAACGGTGGCCCAGTACTTC. Translating gives CASSFSTTVAQYF.

CDR3 bases: TGCGCCAGCAGCCAACGCGAACAGGTTCCTAATGAAAAACTGTTTTTT. Translated, it gives CASSQREQVPNEKLFF. J is TRBJ1-4 and V is TRBV4-1; the D gene is possibly TRBD1 (5 bases). V was shortened by 2 bases and J by 3 bases, with 13 bases between the two germline ends. Germline CDR1 MGHRA, CDR2 YSYEKL. The CDR3 is 16 residues long.

The V call is TRBV4-3, the J call TRBJ1-4, with a weak D call TRBD1 (6 bases). There are 16 residues in the CDR3. Germline CDR1 LGHNA, CDR2 YSLEER. The V gene lost 1 base and the J gene lost 8 bases, with 17 bases spanning the gap. The CDR3 bases are TGCGCCAGCAGCCAAGTCGGGCAGGGGCCAGCGGAAAAACTGTTTTTT. Translated, it gives CASSQVGQGPAEKLFF.

The rearrangement uses TRBV30 and TRBJ2-2, with D uncertain. Trimming removed 0 bases at V and 6 bases at J, with 8 bases between. Germline V gene sequence: CDR1 GTSNPN, CDR2 SVGIG (reference sequence). The CDR3 totals 13 residues. The CDR3 region has the DNA TGTGCCTGGAGTGTACTTAGTGCCGGGGAGCTGTTTTTT. It codes for CAWSVLSAGELFF.